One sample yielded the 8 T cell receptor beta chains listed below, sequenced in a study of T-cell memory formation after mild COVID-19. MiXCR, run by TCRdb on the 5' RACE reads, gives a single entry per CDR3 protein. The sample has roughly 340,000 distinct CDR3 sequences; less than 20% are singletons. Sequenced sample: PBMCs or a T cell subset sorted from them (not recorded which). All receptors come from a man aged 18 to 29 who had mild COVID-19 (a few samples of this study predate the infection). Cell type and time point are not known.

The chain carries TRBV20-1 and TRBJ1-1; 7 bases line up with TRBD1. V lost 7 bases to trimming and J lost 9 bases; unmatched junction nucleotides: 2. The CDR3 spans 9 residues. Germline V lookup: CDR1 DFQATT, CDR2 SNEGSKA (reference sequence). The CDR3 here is CSGGQKAFF. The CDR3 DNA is TGCAGTGGGGGACAGAAAGCTTTCTTT.

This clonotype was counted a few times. The CDR3 is CASSHDTAISYTF. The CDR3 DNA reads as TGTGCCAGCAGCCATGACACAGCTATAAGCTACACCTTC. The V and J genes are TRBV3-1 and TRBJ1-2; no clear D gene. The V end was cut by 3 bases, the J end by 9 bases, with 14 bases between. Germline values: CDR1 LGHDT, CDR2 YNNKEL (reference sequence). The CDR3 covers 13 residues.

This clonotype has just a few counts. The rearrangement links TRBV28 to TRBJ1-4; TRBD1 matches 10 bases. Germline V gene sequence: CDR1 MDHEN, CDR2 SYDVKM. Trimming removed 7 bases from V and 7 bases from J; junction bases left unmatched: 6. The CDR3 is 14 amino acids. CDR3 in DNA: TGTGCCAGCACCCCCGGGACAGGGGCTGAAAAACTGTTTTTT. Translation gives CASTPGTGAEKLFF.

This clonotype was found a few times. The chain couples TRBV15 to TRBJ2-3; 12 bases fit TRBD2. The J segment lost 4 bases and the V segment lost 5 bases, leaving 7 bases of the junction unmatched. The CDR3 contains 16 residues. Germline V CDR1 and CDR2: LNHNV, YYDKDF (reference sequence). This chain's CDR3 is CATSGQLAGGSDTQYF. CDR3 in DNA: TGTGCCACCAGCGGCCAACTAGCGGGGGGCTCAGATACGCAGTATTTT.

CDR3 sequence: CASSSGGTVGETQYF. CDR3 DNA: TGTGCCAGCAGCTCCGGTGGGACGGTGGGAGAGACCCAGTACTTC. The rearrangement uses TRBV7-3 and TRBJ2-5, with D possibly called TRBD1 or TRBD2 (5 bases each). The CDR3 has 15 residues. Trimming pared 4 bases from V and 4 bases from J, leaving 16 bases between. CDR1 SGHTA and CDR2 FQGTGA come from the germline V gene. The full variable domain, in which reference TRBV7-3 and TRBJ2-5 provide the parts outside the CDR3, is GAGVSQTPSNKVTEKGKYVELRCDPISGHTALYWYRQSLGQGPEFLIYFQGTGAADDSGLPNDRFFAVRPEGSVSTLKIQRTERGDSAVYLCASSSGGTVGETQYFGPGTRLLVL.

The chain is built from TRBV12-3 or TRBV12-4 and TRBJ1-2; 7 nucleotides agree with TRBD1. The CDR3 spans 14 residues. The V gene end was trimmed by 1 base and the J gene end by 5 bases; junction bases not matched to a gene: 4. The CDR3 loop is CASSLVEGAYGYTF. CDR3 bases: TGTGCCAGCAGTTTAGTGGAGGGGGCGTATGGCTACACCTTC.

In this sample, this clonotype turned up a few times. The CDR3 loop is CSARESKPGVLLNTEAFF. CDR3 coding DNA: TGCAGTGCTAGGGAGTCTAAACCCGGAGTTCTCTTGAACACTGAAGCTTTCTTT. V is TRBV20-1 and J is TRBJ1-1; D remains unclear. Germline lookup yields CDR1 DFQATT and CDR2 SNEGSKA (reference sequence). This CDR3 spans 18 amino acids. With 3 bases removed from V and 0 bases from J, the gap between germline ends came to 23 bases.

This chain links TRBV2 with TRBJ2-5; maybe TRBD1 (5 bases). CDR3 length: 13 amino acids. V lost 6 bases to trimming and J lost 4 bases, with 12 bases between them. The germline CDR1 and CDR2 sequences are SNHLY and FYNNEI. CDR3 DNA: TGTGCCAGCAGAGACAGAGCGTCAGAGACCCAGTACTTC. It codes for CASRDRASETQYF.